This T cell receptor beta chain comes out of a study of OX40 agonist ivuxolimab in advanced cancers. Study context: An agonistic human IgG2 monoclonal antibody against OX40 (CD134) was given. Partial responses, seen in three patients, involved one hepatocellular carcinoma and two cutaneous melanomas.

The table came from immunoSEQ multiplex PCR; TCRdb's copy has only in-frame clones and leaves some out. The sample has 72,000 or so clones; about 80% are singletons. Comment on this clone: Its antigen is as yet unknown.

This CDR3 region has 15 residues. Germline V CDR1 and CDR2: SGHVS, FNYEAQ. Deletions cut 2 bases from V and 7 bases from J, with 14 bases between. Study-level results: Specificity for antigen went undetermined in the expanded peripheral T cells.

The receptor was isolated from an adult with an advanced solid tumor such as melanoma, head and neck, liver or kidney cancer. The source material was CD4+ or CD8+ T cells sorted from blood, sampled in a trial of the OX40 agonist ivuxolimab. This chain connects TRBV7-6 to TRBJ1-4; weak D call: TRBD1 (6 bases). The CDR3, as DNA: TGTGCCAGCAGCTTACCCGGGAAGGGGGGTGAAAAACTGTTTTTT. It translates to CASSLPGKGGEKLFF.